Listed below are T cell receptor beta chains from one sample, sequenced in a study of T-cell reconstitution after alpha-beta-depleted transplantation in children. Using its own MiXCR run on the PCR reads, TCRdb lists one record per CDR3 protein. This table has 360,000 or so distinct CDR3 sequences, around 21% appearing once. Sequenced here: PBMCs from the stem cell graft donor, sampled from the stem cell graft. The receptor set was obtained from a human donor who donated a stem cell graft to a child with acute myeloid leukemia. Each CDR3 is given with its conserved first and last residue. D genes are given only for firm matches. Clone size is not always given. Where it is, it says once, few, many or a class for expanded clones.

TRBJ2-7 | NA | NA | TRBV3-1 | CASSQGPGSYYEQYF | TGTGCCAGCAGCCAAGGCCCGGGCTCATACTACGAGCAGTACTTC
TRBJ2-5 | few | NA | TRBV13 | CASSSTLAPTTQYF | TGTGCCAGCAGCTCAACTCTAGCGCCTACAACCCAGTACTTC
TRBJ2-2 | few | TRBD2 | TRBV12-3/TRBV12-4 | CASRATSGPTGELFF | TGTGCCAGCAGGGCCACTAGCGGACCCACCGGGGAGCTGTTTTTT
TRBJ2-1 | many | TRBD2 | TRBV5-5 | CASIAGEYNEQFF | TGTGCCAGCATCGCGGGAGAGTACAATGAGCAGTTCTTC
TRBJ1-5 | NA | NA | TRBV20-1 | CSAQGLGQPQHF | TGCAGTGCCCAAGGGTTGGGTCAGCCCCAGCATTTT
TRBJ2-7 | few | TRBD2 | TRBV10-3 | CAISAGGRSYEQYF | TGTGCCATCAGTGCGGGGGGTCGCTCCTACGAGCAGTACTTC
TRBJ2-2 | many | TRBD1 | TRBV12-3/TRBV12-4 | CASSFRQGGTGELFF | TGTGCCAGCAGTTTCCGACAGGGCGGCACCGGGGAGCTGTTTTTT
TRBJ2-1 | NA | TRBD1 | TRBV6-1 | CASGPLTGTGVNDEQFF | TGTGCCAGCGGACCCCTTACCGGGACAGGGGTCAACGATGAGCAGTTCTTC
TRBJ2-2 | few | NA | TRBV15 | CATSNLRSSGELFF | TGTGCCACCAGCAATTTGCGCAGCTCCGGGGAGCTGTTTTTT
TRBJ1-1 | NA | NA | TRBV29-1 | CSVEEGNTEAFF | TGCAGCGTTGAAGAAGGGAACACTGAAGCTTTCTTT
TRBJ2-3 | NA | NA | TRBV4-3 | CASSQGLTGLTDTQYF | TGCGCCAGCAGCCAAGGGCTAACAGGGCTTACAGATACGCAGTATTTT
TRBJ2-1 | few | NA | TRBV7-9 | CASSLSVATNEQFF | TGTGCCAGCAGCTTAAGTGTGGCCACCAATGAGCAGTTCTTC
TRBJ2-5 | few | TRBD2 | TRBV12-3/TRBV12-4 | CASSSLAIETQYF | TGTGCCAGCAGCTCACTAGCGATCGAGACCCAGTACTTC
TRBJ2-7 | few | TRBD2 | TRBV20-1 | CSAEGPGGPDYEQYF | TGCAGTGCTGAAGGACCGGGAGGGCCCGACTACGAGCAGTACTTC
TRBJ2-1 | NA | NA | TRBV5-1 | CASSLEGGTYNEQFF | TGCGCCAGCAGCTTGGAAGGGGGAACCTACAATGAGCAGTTCTTC
TRBJ2-3 | NA | TRBD2 | TRBV12-3/TRBV12-4 | CASSFRGLGKADTQYF | TGTGCCAGCAGTTTCAGGGGACTAGGGAAAGCAGATACGCAGTATTTT
TRBJ1-1 | few | NA | TRBV5-1 | CASSLDINTEAFF | TGCGCCAGCAGCTTGGACATTAACACTGAAGCTTTCTTT
TRBJ2-1 | few | NA | TRBV15 | CATSRDTPGGEQFF | TGTGCCACCAGCAGAGATACCCCGGGCGGTGAGCAGTTCTTC
TRBJ2-1 | NA | NA | TRBV7-3 | CASSETRAGEQFF | TGTGCCAGCAGCGAGACTAGGGCGGGTGAGCAGTTCTTC
TRBJ2-2 | NA | NA | TRBV15 | CATSRVTELTGELFF | TGTGCCACCAGCAGAGTCACGGAACTAACCGGGGAGCTGTTTTTT
TRBJ2-7 | NA | NA | TRBV20-1 | CSAGDIGDSYEQYF | TGCAGTGCTGGAGACATAGGGGACTCCTACGAGCAGTACTTC
TRBJ2-1 | NA | NA | TRBV24-1 | CATSGTGTRYNEQFF | TGTGCCACCAGTGGGACCGGGACACGGTACAATGAGCAGTTCTTC
TRBJ1-5 | many | NA | TRBV25-1 | CASSHQGPNQPQHF | TGTGCCAGCAGTCACCAAGGACCGAATCAGCCCCAGCATTTT
TRBJ2-3 | NA | TRBD2 | TRBV4-2 | CASSHPEREGSTDTQYF | TGTGCCAGCAGCCACCCAGAACGGGAGGGGAGCACAGATACGCAGTATTTT
TRBJ2-7 | NA | NA | TRBV4-2 | CASSPHPGTGTLIYELYF | TGTGCCAGCAGCCCACACCCAGGTACCGGGACCCTAATTTACGAGCTGTACTTC
TRBJ2-1 | NA | TRBD1 | TRBV25-1 | CASSGTGTYNEQFF | TGTGCCAGCAGCGGGACAGGGACCTACAATGAGCAGTTCTTC
TRBJ1-1 | few | TRBD1 | TRBV5-1 | CASSDTRQGDTEAFF | TGCGCCAGCAGCGACACACGACAGGGAGATACTGAAGCTTTCTTT
TRBJ1-1 | few | NA | TRBV29-1 | CSVVVGGAGEAFF | TGCAGCGTTGTTGTCGGGGGCGCGGGAGAAGCTTTCTTT
TRBJ2-7 | many | TRBD2 | TRBV20-1 | CSARDSELAGGYEQYF | TGCAGTGCTAGAGATTCGGAACTAGCGGGGGGGTACGAGCAGTACTTC
TRBJ2-1 | many | NA | TRBV6-5 | CASSLGNYNEQFF | TGTGCCAGCAGTTTGGGCAATTACAATGAGCAGTTCTTC
TRBJ2-1 | few | TRBD2 | TRBV12-3/TRBV12-4 | CASSPLLAGAVNEQFF | TGTGCCAGCAGTCCCCTCCTAGCGGGAGCGGTAAATGAGCAGTTCTTC
TRBJ1-5 | few | NA | TRBV28 | CASSLYEWPSNQPQHF | TGTGCCAGCAGTTTATATGAGTGGCCTAGCAATCAGCCCCAGCATTTT
TRBJ2-6 | many | NA | TRBV29-1 | CSVTTSGANVLTF | TGCAGCGTTACAACCTCTGGGGCCAACGTCCTGACTTTC
TRBJ2-2 | NA | NA | TRBV9 | CASSLRQENTGELFF | TGTGCCAGCAGCTTAAGACAGGAAAACACCGGGGAGCTGTTTTTT
TRBJ2-6 | NA | NA | TRBV15 | CATSRDLWESGANVLTF | TGTGCCACCAGCAGAGATCTCTGGGAGTCCGGGGCCAACGTCCTGACTTTC
TRBJ2-7 | NA | NA | TRBV20-1 | CSAVGTHEQYF | TGCAGTGCTGTGGGTACCCACGAGCAGTACTTC
TRBJ2-7 | few | NA | TRBV12-3/TRBV12-4 | CASSLRGEYGFYEQYF | TGTGCCAGCAGTTTGCGGGGAGAGTACGGTTTCTACGAGCAGTACTTC
TRBJ2-5 | NA | TRBD2 | TRBV9 | CASSVGGRPQETQYF | TGTGCCAGCAGCGTAGGCGGGAGGCCACAAGAGACCCAGTACTTC
TRBJ2-7 | NA | TRBD2 | TRBV20-1 | CSASGLAGVPLYEQYF | TGCAGTGCTTCCGGACTAGCGGGAGTCCCCCTCTACGAGCAGTACTTC
TRBJ2-1 | many | NA | TRBV5-1 | CASSLAPEFNEQFF | TGCGCCAGCAGCCTGGCTCCCGAATTCAATGAGCAGTTCTTC
TRBJ2-1 | few | NA | TRBV7-9 | CASSPIAPVGEQFF | TGTGCCAGCAGCCCGATCGCCCCAGTTGGTGAGCAGTTCTTC